This T cell receptor beta chain was obtained from a study of blood T cell repertoires in COVID-19. Study-wide context: Donors in the United States, Italy and Spain gave samples during acute or convalescent COVID-19. From T cells, B-cell-depleted T cells, or PBMCs came the material, which was cDNA or gDNA.

This clone was picked up a small number of times. V shed 4 bases and J shed 6 bases, with 10 bases lying between them. CDR1 LGHDT and CDR2 YNNKEL come from the germline V gene (reference sequence). The CDR3 is 14 residues long. The data were produced by immunoSEQ multiplex PCR, yet TCRdb's version contains in-frame clones alone and is incomplete. This table has roughly 200,000 clones, approximately 90% appearing once. Sequencing was performed on peripheral blood. The chain combines TRBV3-1 (or the pseudogene TRBV3-2) with TRBJ1-6; no clear D. The sequence derives from a woman aged 18-30 years who had recovered from COVID-19. CDR3 amino acids: CASSPEHSNSPLHF. The CDR3 DNA follows: TGTGCCAGCAGCCCAGAACACAGTAATTCACCCCTCCACTTT.